A selection of T cell receptor beta chains follows, all from one sample in a study of preoperative IRX-2 immunotherapy in early breast cancer. Clones were read by immunoSEQ multiplex PCR, and TCRdb kept only the in-frame ones, dropping some. The repertoire includes 95,000 to 100,000 clones, just over 85% of them detected once, and 2% to 2.5% sits in the top ten. Material: tumor tissue, obtained after IRX-2 immunotherapy. These TCRs come from a human donor with breast cancer. Both conserved end residues are trimmed from each CDR3. Some rows mark clone size as missing; the rest say once, few, many or name a class of expanded clone.

CDR3aa	j_gene	v_gene	abundance
ASSEKRTQYTQY	TRBJ2-3	TRBV6-8	-
ASSLGSTNEKLF	TRBJ1-4	TRBV11-3	-
ASSFQGTNQPQH	TRBJ1-5	TRBV6-8	-
ASSERLGGSQPQH	TRBJ1-5	TRBV6-4	-
ASSRAGSGANVLT	TRBJ2-6	TRBV6-8	-
ASSRTPSSYNEQF	TRBJ2-1	TRBV18	-
ASSLGQGHEKLF	TRBJ1-4	TRBV18	-
ASSLAGTGLTEAF	TRBJ1-1	TRBV5-1	-
ASNEPGALNTEAF	TRBJ1-1	TRBV5-1	-
ASNLYGPSGRDTQY	TRBJ2-3	TRBV11-3	-
ASSLYGVSGNTIY	TRBJ1-3	TRBV6-8	-
ASSRTERGGEQF	TRBJ2-1	TRBV6-4	-
SVGDRGSGNTIY	TRBJ1-3	TRBV29-1	-
ASSPMRSYNEQF	TRBJ2-1	TRBV6-8	-
ASGLGPDTQY	TRBJ2-3	TRBV12-5	-
ASSLTQGPPNQPQH	TRBJ1-5	TRBV1	-
ASSYGGGIEAF	TRBJ1-1	TRBV6-8	-
ASSLAGAGTMKHYEQY	TRBJ2-7	TRBV7-1	-
ASRSNGGNTEAF	TRBJ1-1	TRBV6-8	-
ASSSQMGYEQY	TRBJ2-7	TRBV28	-
ASSPGPGEKLF	TRBJ1-4	TRBV23-1	-
ASSRPTGRGGSNQPQH	TRBJ1-5	TRBV19	-
ASSPGADTQY	TRBJ2-3	TRBV10-1	-
ASSRGQPGQHEQY	TRBJ2-7	TRBV19	-
ATSRGGGTPNTGELF	TRBJ2-2	TRBV15	-
ASTMGLGRSLYKEKLF	TRBJ1-4	TRBV28	-
SVGETVRYGYT	TRBJ1-2	TRBV29-1	-
ASSMRGVDTDTQY	TRBJ2-3	TRBV6-8	once
ASTRENSPLH	TRBJ1-6	TRBV6-8	-
ASSGANTGELF	TRBJ2-2	TRBV7-2	-
ASSTLGLPQH	TRBJ1-5	TRBV28	few
ASSPTSGSFSDTQY	TRBJ2-3	TRBV5-1	-
ASSFSGASYEQY	TRBJ2-7	TRBV28	-